This TCR beta chain was identified in a study of T cell responses to AZD1222 COVID-19 vaccine. The study, taken as a whole, reports: An increase in Spike-specific TCR breadth and depth was observed after two AZD1222 doses. Repertoires were sampled only after the peak T cell response. White British donors predominated, females outnumbered males, and clonal diversity was possibly underestimated. Regions 160-218 and 743-854 dominated among vaccine-associated CD4 TCRs spanning spike.

Of note for this clone: Its antigen is currently unknown.

Only in-frame clones appear in the TCRdb table, and some are missing; sequencing was by immunoSEQ multiplex PCR. This sample has some 150,000 clones, with 93% found just once. The material sequenced was peripheral blood, taken on day 0 of AZD1222 vaccination. The source is an adult in good health.

In DNA form, the CDR3 reads TGTGCCACCAGCAGCCAGCGGGTCGCTAGTACTGAAGCTTTCTTT. Its protein product is CATSSQRVASTEAFF. The chain carries TRBV15 and TRBJ1-1; D gene unclear. CDR1 and CDR2 from the germline V gene are LNHNV and YYDKDF (reference sequence). The CDR3 is 15 residues long. Trimming removed 3 bases at V and 5 bases at J, with 16 bases between.